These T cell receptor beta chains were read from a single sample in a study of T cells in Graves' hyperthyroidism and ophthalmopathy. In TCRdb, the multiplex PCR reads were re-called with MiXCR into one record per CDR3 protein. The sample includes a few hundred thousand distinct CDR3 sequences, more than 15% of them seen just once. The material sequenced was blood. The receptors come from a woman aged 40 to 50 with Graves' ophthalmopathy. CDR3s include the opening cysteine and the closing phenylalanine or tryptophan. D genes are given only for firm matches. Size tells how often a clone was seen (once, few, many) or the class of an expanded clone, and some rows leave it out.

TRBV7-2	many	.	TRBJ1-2	TGTGCCAGCAGCTTAGCGACCGATTCCGGCTACACCTTC	CASSLATDSGYTF
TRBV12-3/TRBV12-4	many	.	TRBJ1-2	TGTGCCAGCAGTTTGGCTCCCACAGACGCGGGTGGCTACACCTTC	CASSLAPTDAGGYTF
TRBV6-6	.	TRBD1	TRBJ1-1	TGTGCCAGCAGTTACCCCAGGACAGGGACGAACACTGAAGCTTTCTTT	CASSYPRTGTNTEAFF
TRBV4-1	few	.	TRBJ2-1	TGCGCCAGCAGCTCGAGACACCCCTCCTACAATGAGCAGTTCTTC	CASSSRHPSYNEQFF
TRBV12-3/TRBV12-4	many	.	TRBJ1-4	TGTGCCAGCAGTTTTGGACTGAACAATGAAAAACTGTTTTTT	CASSFGLNNEKLFF
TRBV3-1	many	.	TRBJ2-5	TGTGCCAGCAGCCAAGCAGACCGGAGGGAGACCCAGTACTTC	CASSQADRRETQYF
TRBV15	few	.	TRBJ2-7	TGTGCCACCAGCAGAGATTTGGGTAGCTCCTACGAGCAGTACTTC	CATSRDLGSSYEQYF
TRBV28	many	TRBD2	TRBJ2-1	TGTGCCAGCAGCCGCCGTTTAGCGGGTTCCTACAATGAGCAGTTCTTC	CASSRRLAGSYNEQFF
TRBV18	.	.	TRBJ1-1	TGTGCCAGCTCAGGCCTTTCCGGGGAATACAACACTGAAGCTTTCTTT	CASSGLSGEYNTEAFF
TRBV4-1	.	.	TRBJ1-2	TGCGCCAGCAGCCGGGACACGGCCGGTTATGGCTACACCTTC	CASSRDTAGYGYTF
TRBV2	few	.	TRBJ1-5	TGTGCCAGTAAGACAGGCGGATATAGCAATCAGCCCCAGCATTTT	CASKTGGYSNQPQHF
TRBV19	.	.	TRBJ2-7	TGTGCCAGTAGTTCCCTGACACGGGTGGACGAGCAGTACTTC	CASSSLTRVDEQYF
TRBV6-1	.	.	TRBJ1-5	TGTGCCAGCAGTCCAAACGCGGGGGGCCCTCAGCCCCAGCATTTT	CASSPNAGGPQPQHF
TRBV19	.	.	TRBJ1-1	TGTGCCAGTAGTACCAACCGACGAGGGGTAGGTGAAGCTTTCTTT	CASSTNRRGVGEAFF
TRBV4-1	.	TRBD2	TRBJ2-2	TGCGCCAGCAGCCGCGGAGGTATAGGAGCGGGAGGGAACACCGGGGAGCTGTTTTTT	CASSRGGIGAGGNTGELFF